This is a list of T cell receptor beta chains from one sample in a study of blood T cell repertoires in COVID-19. The repertoire was sequenced with immunoSEQ multiplex PCR; TCRdb's copy has only in-frame clones and lacks some. The table lists 150,000 to 160,000 clones, around 85% of them singletons, with 0.6% to 0.65% in the top ten. Sequencing was done on a sample of peripheral blood. These receptors all come from a man in his sixties with COVID-19, enrolled during active disease. Each CDR3 is given with its conserved first and last residue. The order of the fields is D gene, V gene, J gene, clone size, CDR3 protein, CDR3 DNA. The D gene is left open where the match is weak. The size entry is marked missing in some rows and otherwise reads once, few, many or a size class.

d_call: .
v_call: TRBV28
j_call: TRBJ1-1
clone_size: .
cdr3_aa: CASSLTVDTEAFF
cdr3_nt: TGTGCCAGCAGTTTGACAGTGGACACTGAAGCTTTCTTT

d_call: TRBD1
v_call: TRBV6-6
j_call: TRBJ1-1
clone_size: .
cdr3_aa: CASRDDRGEAFF
cdr3_nt: TGTGCCAGCAGGGATGACAGGGGTGAAGCTTTCTTT

d_call: TRBD1
v_call: TRBV27
j_call: TRBJ2-1
clone_size: .
cdr3_aa: CASSFWDRHNEQFF
cdr3_nt: TGTGCCAGCAGTTTTTGGGACAGGCACAATGAGCAGTTCTTC

d_call: TRBD2
v_call: TRBV28
j_call: TRBJ2-3
clone_size: .
cdr3_aa: CASSPTSAMSTDTQYF
cdr3_nt: TGTGCCAGCAGTCCGACTAGCGCCATGAGCACAGATACGCAGTATTTT

d_call: TRBD1
v_call: TRBV7-9
j_call: TRBJ2-7
clone_size: few
cdr3_aa: CASSRRIPGQPYEQYF
cdr3_nt: TGTGCCAGCAGCCGACGAATCCCGGGACAGCCCTACGAGCAGTACTTC

d_call: .
v_call: TRBV29-1
j_call: TRBJ2-2
clone_size: .
cdr3_aa: CSVDRNTGELFF
cdr3_nt: TGCAGCGTTGATCGGAACACCGGGGAGCTGTTTTTT

d_call: .
v_call: TRBV27
j_call: TRBJ1-5
clone_size: few
cdr3_aa: CASRQGTISNQPQHF
cdr3_nt: TGTGCCAGCAGGCAAGGGACTATTAGCAATCAGCCCCAGCATTTT

d_call: TRBD2
v_call: TRBV6-4
j_call: TRBJ2-3
clone_size: .
cdr3_aa: CASSERGGTDTQYF
cdr3_nt: TGTGCCAGCAGTGAGCGGGGGGGCACAGATACGCAGTATTTT

d_call: .
v_call: TRBV5-1
j_call: TRBJ1-5
clone_size: .
cdr3_aa: CASSLEIGGNQPQHF
cdr3_nt: TGCGCCAGCAGCTTGGAGATAGGGGGCAATCAGCCCCAGCATTTT

d_call: TRBD1
v_call: TRBV14
j_call: TRBJ1-6
clone_size: .
cdr3_aa: CASSQDSGGNSPLHF
cdr3_nt: TGTGCCAGCAGCCAAGATTCAGGGGGAAATTCACCCCTCCACTTT

d_call: .
v_call: TRBV2
j_call: TRBJ1-1
clone_size: .
cdr3_aa: CASSVVSANTEAFF
cdr3_nt: TGTGCCAGCAGTGTCGTCAGCGCGAACACTGAAGCTTTCTTT

d_call: TRBD1
v_call: TRBV19
j_call: TRBJ2-5
clone_size: once
cdr3_aa: CASSTYRDRGRETQYF
cdr3_nt: TGTGCCAGTAGTACTTACCGGGACAGGGGGCGAGAGACCCAGTACTTC

d_call: .
v_call: TRBV11-3
j_call: TRBJ1-6
clone_size: .
cdr3_aa: CASSSSGTRESILHF
cdr3_nt: TGTGCCAGCAGTAGCTCCGGGACAAGGGAGTCCATCCTCCACTTT

d_call: .
v_call: TRBV6-5
j_call: TRBJ1-3
clone_size: few
cdr3_aa: CASSRDGGVVNTIYF
cdr3_nt: TGTGCCAGCAGCCGGGACGGGGGGGTCGTGAACACCATATATTTT

d_call: .
v_call: TRBV10-2
j_call: TRBJ1-1
clone_size: .
cdr3_aa: CASRAEGRTNTEAFF
cdr3_nt: TGCGCCAGCAGGGCGGAGGGCAGAACGAACACTGAAGCTTTCTTT

d_call: .
v_call: TRBV27
j_call: TRBJ1-4
clone_size: .
cdr3_aa: CASSLSPGTPQKILFF
cdr3_nt: TGTGCCAGCAGTTTATCCCCCGGGACACCCCAAAAAATACTGTTTTTT

d_call: .
v_call: TRBV9
j_call: TRBJ1-6
clone_size: .
cdr3_aa: CASSEQGNSYNSPLHF
cdr3_nt: TGTGCCAGCAGCGAACAGGGAAACTCCTATAATTCACCCCTCCACTTT